These 5 T cell receptor beta chains share one sample of origin, sequenced in a study of blood T cell repertoires in COVID-19. The table came from immunoSEQ multiplex PCR; TCRdb's copy has only in-frame clones and leaves some out. The sample lists about 170,000 clones, approximately 91% occurring once. The source material was peripheral blood. Source of these receptors: a man between 18 and 35 years old with COVID-19, enrolled during active disease.

This sequence joins TRBV4-1 and TRBJ2-1; the D gene is possibly TRBD1 (8 bases). Germline V gives CDR1 MGHRA, CDR2 YSYEKL. Trimming left V 4 bases short and J 6 bases short, with 19 bases between. This CDR3 has 16 amino acids. The CDR3 sequence is CASSLPTGAGVNEQFF. DNA of the CDR3: TGCGCCAGCAGCCTACCGACAGGGGCGGGGGTCAATGAGCAGTTCTTC.

The V and J genes are TRBV20-1 and TRBJ1-2; D unresolved. With 8 bases removed from V and 7 bases from J, the gap between germline ends came to 14 bases. CDR3 size: 11 residues. From germline, CDR1 is DFQATT and CDR2 SNEGSKA (reference sequence). CDR3 sequence: CSTEVGFGYTF. As DNA, the CDR3 is TGCAGTACCGAGGTTGGGTTTGGCTACACCTTC.

The chain employs TRBV4-2 and TRBJ1-2; D might be TRBD1 (5 bases). V lost 1 base to trimming and J lost 4 bases, with 13 bases between them. From germline, CDR1 is LGHNA and CDR2 YNFKEQ. The CDR3 is 15 residues long. The CDR3 coding sequence is TGTGCCAGCAGCCAAGGGGAGGGGATCGGCTATGGCTACACCTTC. This translates into CASSQGEGIGYGYTF.

The chain links TRBV6-6 to TRBJ2-2; 12 bases are shared with TRBD2. The CDR3 consists of 16 residues. Looked up from germline, CDR1 is MNHNY and CDR2 is SVGAGI (reference sequence). The V segment lost 5 bases and the J segment 4 bases; nucleotides outside the gene matches: 5. CDR3 protein: CASSKLAGGGTGELFF. In DNA, the CDR3 is TGTGCCAGCAGTAAACTAGCGGGAGGAGGCACCGGGGAGCTGTTTTTT.

Turning to this clone: The sample holds other DNA sequences that translate to the same CDR3. V gene TRBV27 combines with J gene TRBJ1-1, with D possibly matching TRBD1 (5 bases). The germline gives CDR1 MNHEY, CDR2 SMNVEV (reference sequence). Trimming took off 2 bases at V and 5 bases at J, with 9 bases between the two ends. The CDR3 runs to 13 residues. DNA for the CDR3: TGTGCCAGCAGTTTACTGGGGGGGACTGAAGCTTTCTTT. This encodes CASSLLGGTEAFF.